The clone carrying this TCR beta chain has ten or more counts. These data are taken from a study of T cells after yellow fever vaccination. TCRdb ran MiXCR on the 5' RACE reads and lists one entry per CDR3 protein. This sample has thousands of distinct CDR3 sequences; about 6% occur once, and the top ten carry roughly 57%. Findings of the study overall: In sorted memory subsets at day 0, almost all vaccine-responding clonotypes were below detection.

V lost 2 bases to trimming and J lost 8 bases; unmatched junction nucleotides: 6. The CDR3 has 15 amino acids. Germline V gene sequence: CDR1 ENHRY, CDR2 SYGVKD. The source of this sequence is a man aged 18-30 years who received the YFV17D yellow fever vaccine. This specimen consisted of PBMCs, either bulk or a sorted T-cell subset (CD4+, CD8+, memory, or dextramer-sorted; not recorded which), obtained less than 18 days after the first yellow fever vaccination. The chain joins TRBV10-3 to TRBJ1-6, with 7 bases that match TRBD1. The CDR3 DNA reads TGTGCCATCAGTGAGATCCACAGGGGCGATTCACCCCTCCACTTT. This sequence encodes CAISEIHRGDSPLHF.